The rows below give T cell receptor beta chains drawn from one sample of a study of shared clonotypes between healthy human individuals. Assay used: immunoSEQ multiplex PCR; TCRdb lists only in-frame clones, some missing. The sample includes more than 2,000,000 clones, around 90% of them seen just once. Sequenced material: naive CD4+ T cells sorted from blood. The receptors come from a man aged 18 to 30 in good health. Each CDR3 is given with its conserved first and last residue. A D gene is named only where the DNA matches it firmly. Clone size is not always given. Where it is, it says once, few, many or a class for expanded clones.

j_call v_call clone_size d_call cdr3_nt cdr3_aa
TRBJ1-2 TRBV30 NA NA TGTGCCTGGAGTGCTGGGGGTACCTATGGCTACACCTTC CAWSAGGTYGYTF
TRBJ2-2 TRBV5-4 NA TRBD1 TGTGCCAGCAGCACAAGGGACAGGATCACCGGGGAGCTGTTTTTT CASSTRDRITGELFF
TRBJ2-7 TRBV7-2 NA NA TGTGCCAGCAGCTTAGGCCCGCTCTACGAGCAGTACTTC CASSLGPLYEQYF
TRBJ2-4 TRBV21-1 NA NA TGTGCCAGCAGCCGAGGACAGCTAGCCAAAAACATTCAGTACTTC CASSRGQLAKNIQYF
TRBJ2-7 TRBV25-1 NA NA TGTGCCAGCAGTGAATTTCGAGGGGTAGCAGGGAGGTACTTC CASSEFRGVAGRYF
TRBJ1-6 TRBV5-1 NA NA TGCGCCAGCAGCTTTAATAGTCGGGCTGCAGGTTATAATTCACCCCTCCACTTT CASSFNSRAAGYNSPLHF
TRBJ2-3 TRBV6-6 NA NA TGTGCCATTCGGACCACTAGCACAGATACGCAGTATTTT CAIRTTSTDTQYF
TRBJ2-6 TRBV11-2 NA NA TGTGCCAGCAGCTTAGGGCCTTCTGGGGCCAACGTCCTGACTTTC CASSLGPSGANVLTF
TRBJ2-5 TRBV11-3 NA NA TGTGCCAGCAGCTTGGGGGGCCAATTGACCGGGGAGACCCAGTACTTC CASSLGGQLTGETQYF
TRBJ2-7 TRBV6-6 NA TRBD2 TGTGCCAGCAGTTCAGGACTAGCGGACTCCTACGAGCAGTACTTC CASSSGLADSYEQYF
TRBJ2-7 TRBV15 NA TRBD1 TGTGCCACCAGCAGATACGGGACAGGTGTCGACGAGCAGTACTTC CATSRYGTGVDEQYF
TRBJ1-1 TRBV19 NA NA TGTGCCAGTACTCAGACGGTGAACACTGAAGCTTTCTTT CASTQTVNTEAFF
TRBJ2-3 TRBV10-3 once NA TGTGCCATCAGTGAGTCTCGGTCCGTGAGCACAGATACGCAGTATTTT CAISESRSVSTDTQYF
TRBJ2-5 TRBV7-2 NA TRBD2 TGTGCCAGCAGCTTCTCGGGGGGTGGCGGGAGCGGGGAGACCCAGTACTTC CASSFSGGGGSGETQYF
TRBJ2-5 TRBV18 NA TRBD2 TGTGCCAGCTCACCGACTAGCGGGCTGTACCAAGAGACCCAGTACTTC CASSPTSGLYQETQYF
TRBJ2-7 TRBV7-8 NA NA TGTGCCAGCAGCCTTAGCGCGTACCCCCACGAGCAGTACTTC CASSLSAYPHEQYF
TRBJ2-3 TRBV18 once TRBD2 TGTGCCAGCTCACCACCTAGCGGGGGTGTAGATACGCAGTATTTT CASSPPSGGVDTQYF
TRBJ1-1 TRBV14 NA NA TGTGCCAGCAGCCACGTGGGGACCTTGAACACTGAAGCTTTCTTT CASSHVGTLNTEAFF
TRBJ2-3 TRBV7-2 NA NA TGTGCCAGCAGCACCGGACTAACAGATACGCAGTATTTT CASSTGLTDTQYF
TRBJ1-3 TRBV7-8 NA NA TGTGCCAGCAGCTTATTAAAAGGGGGTGTCGAATTTGGAAACACCATATATTTT CASSLLKGGVEFGNTIYF
TRBJ1-5 TRBV5-4 NA NA TGTGCCAGCAGCACGGCAGGGATAAGTAATCAGCCCCAGCATTTT CASSTAGISNQPQHF
TRBJ2-2 TRBV6-1 NA TRBD2 TGTGCCAGCAGCCGAACTAGCGGGAGCGTCGGGGAGCTGTTTTTT CASSRTSGSVGELFF
TRBJ2-7 TRBV27 NA NA TGTGCCAGCAGGAGGGGCGCCTCCTACGAGCAGTACTTC CASRRGASYEQYF
TRBJ1-6 TRBV5-6 NA NA TGTGCCAGCAGCTTGTATGGGGGCTCCTATAATTCACCCCTCCACTTT CASSLYGGSYNSPLHF
TRBJ2-3 TRBV18 NA NA TGTGCCAGCTCACCACAAGGGCCTAGCACAGATACGCAGTATTTT CASSPQGPSTDTQYF